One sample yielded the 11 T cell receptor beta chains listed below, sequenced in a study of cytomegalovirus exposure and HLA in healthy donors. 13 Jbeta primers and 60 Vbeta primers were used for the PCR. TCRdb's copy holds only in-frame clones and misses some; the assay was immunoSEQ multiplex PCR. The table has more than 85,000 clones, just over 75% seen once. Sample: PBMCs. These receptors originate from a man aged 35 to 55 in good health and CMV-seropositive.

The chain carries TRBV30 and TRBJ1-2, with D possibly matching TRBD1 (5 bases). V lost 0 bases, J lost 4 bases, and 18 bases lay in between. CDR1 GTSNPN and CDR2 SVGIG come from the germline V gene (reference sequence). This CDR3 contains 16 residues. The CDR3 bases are TGTGCCTGGAGTGTTCGGCGGGGGAAATCATTCTATGGCTACACCTTC. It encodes CAWSVRRGKSFYGYTF.

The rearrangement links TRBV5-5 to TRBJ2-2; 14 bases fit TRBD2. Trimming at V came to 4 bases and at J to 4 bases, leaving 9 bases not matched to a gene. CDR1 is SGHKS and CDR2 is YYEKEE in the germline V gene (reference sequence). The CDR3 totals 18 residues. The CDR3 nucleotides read TGTGCCAGCAGCCCGGGACTAGCGGGAGTTTTGGGCACCGGGGAGCTGTTTTTT. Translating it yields CASSPGLAGVLGTGELFF.

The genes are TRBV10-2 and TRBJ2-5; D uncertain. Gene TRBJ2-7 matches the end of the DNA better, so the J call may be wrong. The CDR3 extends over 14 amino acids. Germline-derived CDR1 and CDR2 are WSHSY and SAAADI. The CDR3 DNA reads TGCGCCAGCAGAGAGGTTCCAAATTTCTACGAGCAGTACTTC. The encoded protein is CASREVPNFYEQYF.

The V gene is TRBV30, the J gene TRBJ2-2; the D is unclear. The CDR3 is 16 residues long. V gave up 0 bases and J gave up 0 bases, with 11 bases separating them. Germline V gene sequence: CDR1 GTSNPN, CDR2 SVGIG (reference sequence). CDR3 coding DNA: TGTGCCTGGAGTGTACTGAGGATCTCGAACACCGGGGAGCTGTTTTTT. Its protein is CAWSVLRISNTGELFF.

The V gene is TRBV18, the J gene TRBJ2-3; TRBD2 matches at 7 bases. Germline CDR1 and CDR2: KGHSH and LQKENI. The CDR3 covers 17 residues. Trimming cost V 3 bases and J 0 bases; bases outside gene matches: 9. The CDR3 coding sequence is TGTGCCAGCTCACCTCTCGCGGCTAGCGGTAGCACAGATACGCAGTATTTT. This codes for CASSPLAASGSTDTQYF.

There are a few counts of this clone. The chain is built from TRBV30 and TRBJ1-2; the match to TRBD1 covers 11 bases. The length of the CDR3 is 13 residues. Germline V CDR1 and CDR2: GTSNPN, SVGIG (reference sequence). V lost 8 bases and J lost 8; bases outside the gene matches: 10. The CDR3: CAGQGALGLGYTF. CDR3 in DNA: TGTGCCGGACAGGGGGCGCTGGGCTTAGGCTACACCTTC.

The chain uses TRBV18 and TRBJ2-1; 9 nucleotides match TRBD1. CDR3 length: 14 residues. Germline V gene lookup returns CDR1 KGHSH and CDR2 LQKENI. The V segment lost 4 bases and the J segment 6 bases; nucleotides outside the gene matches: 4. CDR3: CASSQATGGNEQFF. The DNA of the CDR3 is TGTGCCAGCTCACAAGCGACAGGGGGCAATGAGCAGTTCTTC.

The CDR3 DNA follows: TGTGCCAGCTCACCCCCAGGGGTCTACGAGCAGTACTTC. This sequence encodes CASSPPGVYEQYF. The chain joins TRBV18 to TRBJ2-7; D may be TRBD1 (6 bases). Germline values: CDR1 KGHSH, CDR2 LQKENI. The CDR3 consists of 13 residues. V was cut by 3 bases and J by 3 bases, with 9 bases left in between.

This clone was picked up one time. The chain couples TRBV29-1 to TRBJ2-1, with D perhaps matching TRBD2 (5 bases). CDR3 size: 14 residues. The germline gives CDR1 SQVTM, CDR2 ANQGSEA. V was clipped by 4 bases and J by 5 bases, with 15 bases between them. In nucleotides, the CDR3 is TGCAGCGTTGTCCGCGGGCAGGCCGACAATGAGCAGTTCTTC. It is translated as CSVVRGQADNEQFF.

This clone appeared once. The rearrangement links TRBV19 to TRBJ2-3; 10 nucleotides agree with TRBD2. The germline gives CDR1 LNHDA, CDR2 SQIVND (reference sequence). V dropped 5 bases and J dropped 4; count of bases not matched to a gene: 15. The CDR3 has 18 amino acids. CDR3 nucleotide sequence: TGTGCCAGTAGTCCACAGTTGGCTAGCGGGAGTACGTCAGATACGCAGTATTTT. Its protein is CASSPQLASGSTSDTQYF.

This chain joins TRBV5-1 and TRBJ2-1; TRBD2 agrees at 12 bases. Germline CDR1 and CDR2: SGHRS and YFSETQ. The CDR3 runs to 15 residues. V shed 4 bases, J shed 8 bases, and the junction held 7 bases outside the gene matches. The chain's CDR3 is CASSPRLAGAYEQFF. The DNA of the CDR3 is TGCGCCAGCAGCCCACGACTAGCGGGAGCCTATGAGCAGTTCTTC. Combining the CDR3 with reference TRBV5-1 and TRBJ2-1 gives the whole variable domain KAGVTQTPRYLIKTRGQQVTLSCSPISGHRSVSWYQQTPGQGLQFLFEYFSETQRNKGNFPGRFSGRQFSNSRSEMNVSTLELGDSALYLCASSPRLAGAYEQFFGPGTRLTVL.